Sequencing of this T cell receptor (beta chain) was carried out in a study of blood T cell repertoires in COVID-19. About the study: Italy, Spain and the United States were the sources of the convalescent and acute COVID-19 samples. The analysed material was cDNA or gDNA that came from T cells, B-cell-depleted T cells, or PBMCs.

CDR3 length: 16 amino acids. Germline V gene lookup returns CDR1 MNHNS and CDR2 SASEGT. V trimming: 2 bases; J trimming: 3 bases; junction bases outside the gene matches: 9. Authors' analysis steps: Amplified reference gene primers provided the basis for estimating nucleated cell counts. Method: immunoSEQ multiplex PCR; TCRdb's copy keeps in-frame clones and lacks some. That table furnishes V, J and clone size, whereas the DNA furnished D and trimming. The sample carries roughly 160,000 clones, 70% to 90% recorded once. The receptor was isolated from an elderly woman with COVID-19, enrolled during active disease. This rearrangement joins TRBV6-1 to TRBJ1-2; TRBD1 agrees at 7 bases. Sequences were obtained from peripheral blood. CDR3 residues: CASSERLTGSDYGYTF. DNA for the CDR3: TGTGCCAGCAGTGAAAGATTGACAGGGTCGGACTATGGCTACACCTTC.